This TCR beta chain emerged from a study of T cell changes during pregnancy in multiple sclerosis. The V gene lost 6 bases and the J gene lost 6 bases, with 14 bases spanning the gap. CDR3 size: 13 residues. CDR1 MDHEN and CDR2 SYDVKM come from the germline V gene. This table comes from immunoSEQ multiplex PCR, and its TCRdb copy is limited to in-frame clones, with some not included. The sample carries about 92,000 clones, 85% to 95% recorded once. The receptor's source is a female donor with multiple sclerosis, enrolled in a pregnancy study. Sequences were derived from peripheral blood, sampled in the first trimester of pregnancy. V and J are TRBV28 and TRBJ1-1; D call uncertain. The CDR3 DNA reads TGTGCCAGCAGCCGTTGGCCGGGGTCTGAAGCTTTCTTT. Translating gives CASSRWPGSEAFF.